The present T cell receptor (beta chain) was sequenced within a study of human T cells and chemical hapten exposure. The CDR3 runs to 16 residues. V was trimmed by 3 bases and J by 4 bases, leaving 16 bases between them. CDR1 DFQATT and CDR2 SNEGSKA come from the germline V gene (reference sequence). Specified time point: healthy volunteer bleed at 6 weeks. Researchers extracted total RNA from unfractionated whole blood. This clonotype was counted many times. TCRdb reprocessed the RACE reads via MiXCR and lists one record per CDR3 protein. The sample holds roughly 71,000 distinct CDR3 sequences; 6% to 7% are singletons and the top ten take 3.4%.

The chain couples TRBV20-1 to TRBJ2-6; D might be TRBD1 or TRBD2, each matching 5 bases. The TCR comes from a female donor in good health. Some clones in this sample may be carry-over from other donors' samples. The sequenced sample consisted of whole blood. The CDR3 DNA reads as TGCAGTGCTAGGAGGCAGGGAGTAAGAGGGGCCAACGTCCTGACTTTC. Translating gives CSARRQGVRGANVLTF.